This passage covers 27 T cell receptor beta chains from one sample sequenced in a study of Graves' ophthalmopathy and Graves' hyperthyroidism. The study amplified TCR beta CDR3 regions using RNA transcripts. An initial RT-PCR round employing HTBI primers preceded a second-round multiplex PCR. TCRdb fed the multiplex PCR reads into MiXCR, producing one record per CDR3 protein. The sample lists a few hundred thousand distinct CDR3 sequences, about 15% occurring once. The material sequenced was peripheral blood. The receptors were gathered from an adult woman with stable Graves' hyperthyroidism.

This clonotype was counted at least ten times. The chain joins TRBV6-4 to TRBJ2-7; TRBD1 or TRBD2 may be the D gene (5 bases each). The CDR3 loop spans 18 amino acids. The V gene's germline CDR1 is MRHNA and CDR2 SNTAGT. V lost 5 bases and J lost 3, with 26 bases in between. CDR3 amino acids: CASSPGTDFRLPYYEQYF. In DNA, the CDR3 is TGTGCCAGCAGTCCCGGGACGGACTTTAGGCTGCCGTACTACGAGCAGTACTTC.

This clonotype was counted many times. This chain links TRBV28 with TRBJ2-5; D is unresolved. CDR1 and CDR2 (germline): MDHEN, SYDVKM. V lost 3 bases, J lost 4 bases, and 9 bases lay in between. The CDR3 is made up of 13 amino acids. CDR3 DNA sequence: TGTGCCAGCAGTTTGCCTAGTTCAGAGACCCAGTACTTC. Translating it yields CASSLPSSETQYF.

The chain carries TRBV18 and TRBJ2-7; 9 bases are shared with TRBD1. Germline V gene data show CDR1 as KGHSH and CDR2 as LQKENI. The V and J ends lost 5 bases and 6 bases, in that order; junction bases with no gene match: 14. The CDR3 covers 16 residues. The CDR3 DNA reads as TGTGCCAGCTCATCAAAAGGTGGGACAGGGTCCGGCGAGCAGTACTTC. As protein: CASSSKGGTGSGEQYF.

This clonotype was counted ten times or more. The chain couples TRBV11-2 to TRBJ2-7; D perhaps matches TRBD2 (6 bases). V was shortened by 3 bases and J by 1 base, with 16 bases between the two germline ends. The CDR3 sequence is 16 residues long. In germline, CDR1 is SGHAT, CDR2 FQNNGV. The CDR3 coding sequence is TGTGCCAGCAGCTTTTCCAGTCCACGGGGGTCCTACGAGCAGTACTTC. It yields the protein CASSFSSPRGSYEQYF.

This clonotype was recorded many times. J is TRBJ1-2 and V is TRBV29-1; D unresolved. Germline V lookup: CDR1 SQVTM, CDR2 ANQGSEA. The V end lost 4 bases, the J end lost 3 bases, and 9 bases lay between the germline ends. This CDR3 contains 12 residues. In nucleotides, the CDR3 is TGCAGCGTTGCCCGGCAGGACTATGGCTACACCTTC. It translates to CSVARQDYGYTF.

In its sample, this clonotype was seen many times. The chain couples TRBV2 to TRBJ2-7, with 7 positions matching TRBD2. Germline loops: CDR1 SNHLY, CDR2 FYNNEI. The CDR3 is 15 residues long. The V segment lost 3 bases and the J segment 5 bases; nucleotides outside the gene matches: 10. The CDR3 reads CASSDRGGPENEQYF. The CDR3 nucleotides read TGTGCCAGCAGTGATAGGGGAGGGCCGGAAAACGAGCAGTACTTC.

The chain links TRBV6-1 to TRBJ1-5; D is ambiguous. The ends were cut back, 6 bases at V and 6 bases at J, with 9 bases in the middle. The V gene's germline CDR1 is MNHNS and CDR2 SASEGT. This CDR3 has 12 amino acids. DNA for the CDR3: TGTGCCAGCAGACTCCCTGGTCAGCCCCAGCATTTT. It specifies CASRLPGQPQHF.

This clonotype was counted many times. This chain connects TRBV12-3 or TRBV12-4 to TRBJ1-2; possibly TRBD1 for D (6 bases). Deletions cut 6 bases from V and 7 bases from J, with 12 bases between. The CDR3 length is 12 residues. As DNA, the CDR3 is TGTGCCAGCAGCCCGACAGGCCTTGGCTACACCTTC. This codes for CASSPTGLGYTF.

This clonotype was seen ten or more times. This chain uses TRBV27 with TRBJ2-4; D may be TRBD1 (5 bases). This CDR3 is 14 amino acids long. CDR1 and CDR2 (germline): MNHEY, SMNVEV (reference sequence). V was cut by 4 bases and J by 1 base, with 8 bases left in between. CDR3 sequence reads: CASSSDSAKNIQYF. CDR3 nucleotide sequence: TGTGCCAGCAGTTCAGACAGCGCCAAAAACATTCAGTACTTC.

The sample holds one count of this clonotype. Relative to the germline gene, one junction end is altered; a read error may explain this. J is TRBJ2-7 and V is TRBV11-2; D is unclear. There are 15 residues in the CDR3. Germline V gives CDR1 SGHAT, CDR2 FQNNGV. The CDR3 bases are TGTGCCAGCAGCTTATATGTTTCGAGAATCTACGAGCAGTGGTTC. Amino acid sequence: CASSLYVSRIYEQWF. Filled out from reference TRBV11-2 and TRBJ2-7, the complete variable domain reads EAGVAQSPRYKIIEKRQSVAFWCNPISGHATLYWYQQILGQGPKLLIQFQNNGVVDDSQLPKDRFSAERLKGVDSTLKIQPAKLEDSAVYLCASSLYVSRIYEQWFGPGTRLTVT.

The rearrangement uses TRBV27 and TRBJ2-5; TRBD2 agrees at 7 bases. Per germline, CDR1 MNHEY and CDR2 SMNVEV (reference sequence). V lost 6 bases, J lost 2 bases, and 6 bases stayed unmatched. There are 14 residues in the CDR3. The CDR3 sequence is CASRAGGTQETQYF. Written as DNA, the CDR3 is TGTGCCAGCAGAGCCGGGGGGACGCAAGAGACCCAGTACTTC.

This clonotype was seen many times. The V call is TRBV7-2, the J call TRBJ1-1; D not certain. CDR1 and CDR2 (germline): SGHTA, FQGNSA. This CDR3 spans 15 amino acids. Trimming took 2 bases from V and 1 from J, leaving 11 bases between them. The CDR3 loop is CASSLHRGPNTEAFF. The CDR3 DNA is TGTGCCAGCAGCTTACACCGGGGTCCGAACACTGAAGCTTTCTTT.

This clonotype was observed a single time. The chain uses TRBV15 and TRBJ1-2; the D gene is possibly TRBD1 (5 bases). Trimming pared 3 bases from V and 0 bases from J, leaving 20 bases between. CDR1 is LNHNV, CDR2 YYDKDF, per germline (reference sequence). This CDR3 has 18 residues. CDR3 sequence reads: CATSSIPGTAHTNYGYTF. The CDR3 bases are TGTGCCACCAGCAGTATCCCGGGGACGGCCCATACTAACTATGGCTACACCTTC.

J is TRBJ2-5 and V is TRBV5-8; a possible D gene is TRBD2 (6 bases). V lost 0 bases and J 5 bases, leaving 20 bases between the germline ends. Germline V gene lookup returns CDR1 SGHTS and CDR2 YDEGEE. The CDR3 length is 17 residues. The CDR3 sequence: CASSLALQTSYVETQYF. Written as DNA, the CDR3 is TGTGCCAGCAGCTTGGCCCTCCAGACTAGTTATGTCGAGACCCAGTACTTC. The whole variable domain, filled in from reference TRBV5-8 and TRBJ2-5, reads EAGVTQSPTHLIKTRGQQATLRCSPISGHTSVYWYQQALGLGLQFLLWYDEGEERNRGNFPPRFSGRQFPNYSSELNVNALELEDSALYLCASSLALQTSYVETQYFGPGTRLLVL.

This clonotype occurred many times. This rearrangement joins TRBV12-3 or TRBV12-4 to TRBJ2-7, with D possibly being TRBD1 or TRBD2 (5 bases each). The CDR3 length is 12 residues. With 8 bases removed from V and 3 bases from J, the gap between germline ends came to 11 bases. CDR3 residues: CASGGFNYEQYF. The CDR3 DNA reads as TGTGCCAGCGGGGGTTTCAACTACGAGCAGTACTTC.

This clonotype has ten or more counts. The chain links TRBV19 to TRBJ2-5; a weak D match, TRBD2 (6 bases). With 9 bases removed from V and 4 bases from J, the gap between germline ends came to 24 bases. The CDR3 length is 16 residues. The germline V gene encodes CDR1 LNHDA and CDR2 SQIVND (reference sequence). In DNA, the CDR3 is TGTGCCAGCAGTGCGCCCGGGAAACCCGGGGGAGAGACCCAGTACTTC. Amino acid sequence: CASSAPGKPGGETQYF.

This clonotype was detected a few times. This may stem from a read error, because a much larger clone lies one nucleotide away. The J gene is TRBJ1-6, the V gene TRBV12-3 or TRBV12-4; TRBD1 is a possible D gene (5 bases). CDR3 length equals 15 residues. For the CDR3, the DNA is TGTGCCAGCAGTTCTCAAAACGGGGGTAATTCACACCTCCACTTT. It codes for CASSSQNGGNSHLHF.

This clonotype has a handful of counts. The chain recombines TRBV4-1 with TRBJ2-7, with 7 bases that match TRBD1. Germline V gene lookup returns CDR1 MGHRA and CDR2 YSYEKL. This CDR3 has 16 residues. After removal of 0 bases from V and 2 bases from J, the junction contained 7 bases not matched to a gene. The CDR3 region has the DNA TGCGCCAGCAGCCAAGAGAGGGACAGCCCAACCTACGAGCAGTACTTC. Protein product: CASSQERDSPTYEQYF.

This clonotype was recorded many times. V is TRBV5-5 and J is TRBJ2-7; TRBD1 agrees at 7 bases. The CDR3 sequence is 15 residues long. Germline CDR1 reads SGHKS; CDR2 reads YYEKEE (reference sequence). Trimming took 4 bases from V and 0 from J; bases not matched to a gene: 7. The CDR3 sequence: CASSPGQASSYEQYF. The DNA of the CDR3 is TGTGCCAGCAGCCCCGGACAGGCCAGCTCCTACGAGCAGTACTTC.

J is TRBJ2-5 and V is TRBV15, with 9 bases aligning to TRBD2. The germline V gene has CDR1 LNHNV and CDR2 YYDKDF (reference sequence). This CDR3 has 16 amino acids. V lost 5 bases, J lost 4 bases, and 11 bases stayed unmatched. Here the CDR3 reads CATSQRILAGTETQYF. In nucleotides, the CDR3 is TGTGCCACCAGCCAAAGGATCCTAGCGGGGACAGAGACCCAGTACTTC.

This clonotype occurred many times. DNA of the CDR3: TGTGCCAGCAGGGGCCCCGTCTCCTACGAGCAGTACTTC. This translates into CASRGPVSYEQYF. The V gene is TRBV6-2 or TRBV6-3, the J gene TRBJ2-7; D is undetermined. The CDR3 length is 13 residues. Germline values: CDR1 MNHEY, CDR2 SVGEGT. Trimming cost V 6 bases and J 0 bases, with 9 bases left between them.

V is TRBV9 and J is TRBJ2-7, with D maybe TRBD2 (5 bases). The CDR3 runs to 14 residues. CDR1 SGDLS and CDR2 YYNGEE come from the germline V gene. Trimming cost V 4 bases and J 2 bases, with 13 bases left between them. The DNA of the CDR3 is TGTGCCAGCAGCCCTCGGGGTGACCCCTACGAGCAGTACTTC. Translated: CASSPRGDPYEQYF.

Ten or more counts support this clonotype. The J gene is TRBJ2-7, the V gene TRBV19; D possibly corresponds to TRBD1 (6 bases). Germline V gene lookup returns CDR1 LNHDA and CDR2 SQIVND (reference sequence). CDR3 length: 13 amino acids. The ends were cut back, 8 bases at V and 6 bases at J, with 17 bases in the middle. The CDR3, as DNA: TGTGCCAGTCAATCCGAGGGGGTATTCGAGCAGTACTTC. It translates to CASQSEGVFEQYF. Based on the CDR3 plus reference TRBV19 and TRBJ2-7, the full variable domain is DGGITQSPKYLFRKEGQNVTLSCEQNLNHDAMYWYRQDPGQGLRLIYYSQIVNDFQKGDIAEGYSVSREKKESFPLTVTSAQKNPTAFYLCASQSEGVFEQYFGPGTRLTVT.

This clonotype was seen ten or more times. The chain couples TRBV4-1 to TRBJ2-2; TRBD2 agrees at 7 bases. The V gene end was trimmed by 4 bases and the J gene end by 7 bases; junction bases not matched to a gene: 6. CDR3 length equals 14 residues. Germline CDR1 is MGHRA and CDR2 is YSYEKL. The chain's CDR3 is CASSRGEGGGELFF. CDR3 sequence (DNA): TGCGCCAGCAGCCGGGGGGAGGGCGGCGGGGAGCTGTTTTTT.

This clonotype was seen repeatedly, ten times or more. The chain links TRBV10-2 to TRBJ1-5, with D uncertain. V lost 7 bases, J lost 0 bases, and 7 bases lay in between. The CDR3 spans 13 residues. Germline V CDR1 and CDR2: WSHSY, SAAADI. CDR3 residues: CASMVASNQPQHF. In nucleotides, the CDR3 is TGCGCCAGCATGGTAGCTAGCAATCAGCCCCAGCATTTT.

This clonotype came up many times. This sequence joins TRBV10-2 and TRBJ1-6; possible D gene TRBD1, 5 bases. Germline V CDR1 and CDR2: WSHSY, SAAADI. The CDR3 runs to 14 residues. Deletions cut 4 bases from V and 11 bases from J, with 15 bases between. Here the CDR3 reads CASSGERGATPLHF. In DNA form, the CDR3 reads TGCGCCAGCAGTGGGGAGAGAGGGGCTACACCCCTCCACTTT.

This clonotype was counted at least ten times. The rearrangement uses TRBV12-3 or TRBV12-4 and TRBJ2-7; D is possibly TRBD1 or TRBD2 (5 bases each). This CDR3 contains 16 residues. With 7 bases removed from V and 2 bases from J, the gap between germline ends came to 21 bases. The DNA for the CDR3 is TGTGCCAGCACCACCACCTCCGGGACGGGAACCTACGAGCAGTACTTC. It is translated as CASTTTSGTGTYEQYF.